The 8 T cell receptor beta chains presented below share a single source sample, sequenced in a study of cytomegalovirus exposure and HLA in healthy donors listed by TCRdb under 2017. The library came from the immunoSEQ multiplex PCR assay. The multiplex PCR relied on a mix of 60 forward primers for TCR Vbeta segments and 13 reverse primers for TCR Jbeta segments. The immuneACCESS repertoire file appears here via TCRdb, limited to in-frame rearrangements. These files lack a portion of the clones; in checked studies, under half of the deficit traces to unresolved V genes, and the cause of the others is not known. Across this sample there are fewer than 350,000 clones, with roughly 90% seen only once. The ten largest clones capture approximately 2.2% of the sample. The sample consisted of PBMCs. The source is a woman between 18 and 30 years old in good health and CMV-seronegative.

The chain has TRBV18 and TRBJ2-3, with 7 nucleotides matching TRBD2. The CDR3 spans 12 residues. Trimming cost V 6 bases and J 5 bases; bases outside gene matches: 2. Germline CDR1 reads KGHSH; CDR2 reads LQKENI. The chain's CDR3 is CASSSSGDTQYF. For the CDR3, the DNA is TGTGCCAGCTCTTCTAGCGGAGATACGCAGTATTTT.

V gene TRBV6-6 combines with J gene TRBJ2-5; 9 nucleotides align to TRBD1. V lost 6 bases, J lost 2 bases, and 4 bases stayed unmatched. In germline, CDR1 is MNHNY, CDR2 SVGAGI (reference sequence). The CDR3 sequence is 14 residues long. CDR3 amino acids: CASSRTGDQETQYF. CDR3 sequence (DNA): TGTGCCAGCAGCAGGACAGGGGATCAAGAGACCCAGTACTTC.

The rearrangement joins TRBV30 to TRBJ1-3; maybe TRBD1 (6 bases). This CDR3 is built from 15 residues. Germline V lookup: CDR1 GTSNPN, CDR2 SVGIG (reference sequence). V was trimmed by 2 bases and J by 0 bases, leaving 11 bases between them. CDR3 bases: TGTGCCTGGAGTCGGGACAATTTCTCTGGAAACACCATATATTTT. Its protein is CAWSRDNFSGNTIYF. The full variable domain, rest sourced from reference TRBV30 and TRBJ1-3, is SQTIHQWPATLVQPVGSPLSLECTVEGTSNPNLYWYRQAAGRGLQLLFYSVGIGQISSEVPQNLSASRPQDRQFILSSKKLLLSDSGFYLCAWSRDNFSGNTIYFGEGSWLTVV.

V and J are TRBV19 and TRBJ1-1; D might be TRBD1 (6 bases). This CDR3 is 14 amino acids long. Looked up from germline, CDR1 is LNHDA and CDR2 is SQIVND (reference sequence). Trimming cost V 6 bases and J 2 bases, with 13 bases left between them. The DNA for the CDR3 is TGTGCCAGTAGGGCATGGACAGTCAACACTGAAGCTTTCTTT. Its translation is CASRAWTVNTEAFF.

Turning to this clone: Different DNA sequences within this sample yield the same CDR3. V and J are TRBV2 and TRBJ2-7, with 13 bases that match TRBD2. J was trimmed by 3 bases and V by 6 bases; bases with no gene match: 5. CDR3 size: 15 residues. The germline V gene has CDR1 SNHLY and CDR2 FYNNEI. The CDR3, as DNA: TGTGCCAGCAGCGGCGGACTAGCGGGGGACTACGAGCAGTACTTC. This gives the protein CASSGGLAGDYEQYF.

This chain uses TRBV18 with TRBJ1-1; the D is unclear. The CDR3 loop spans 16 amino acids. The ends were cut back, 6 bases at V and 6 bases at J, with 23 bases in the middle. Looked up from germline, CDR1 is KGHSH and CDR2 is LQKENI. CDR3 sequence reads: CASSIEVLTVSAEAFF. CDR3 bases: TGTGCCAGCTCGATCGAGGTACTGACGGTTAGCGCTGAAGCTTTCTTT.

The V and J genes are TRBV9 and TRBJ2-7; TRBD1 aligns across 10 bases. This CDR3 spans 14 amino acids. Germline V gene lookup returns CDR1 SGDLS and CDR2 YYNGEE. Trimming cost V 4 bases and J 7 bases; bases outside gene matches: 8. The CDR3, as DNA: TGTGCCAGCAGCCCGACAGGGGACAGGGGAGAGCAGTACTTC. Amino acids: CASSPTGDRGEQYF.

The chain couples TRBV28 to TRBJ1-2; possible D gene TRBD1, 5 bases. V dropped 5 bases and J dropped 5 bases, with 24 bases sitting between them. The CDR3 is made up of 17 amino acids. Germline V gene data show CDR1 as MDHEN and CDR2 as SYDVKM. CDR3 DNA: TGTGCCAGCAGTCCTACGGGACTTGGCCTGGAGTCTTATGGCTACACCTTC. Protein sequence: CASSPTGLGLESYGYTF.